This TCR beta chain was sequenced during a study of radiotherapy plus CTLA-4 blockade in lung cancer (dated by TCRdb to 2016 to 2019). Notes on the research overall: Objective responses were observed in 15% to 20% of enrolled patients, and disease control was achieved in approximately 32%.

Receptor amplification or capture employed the immunoSEQ multiplex PCR assay. The source is immuneACCESS, and TCRdb retained only in-frame sequences with V and J called. Part of the clones is not carried over; for the studies checked, unresolved V genes explain less than half of this, and the remainder is unexplained. Counted in this sample were approximately 94,000 clones; approximately 78% of them appeared once. The ten largest make up roughly 25% of the sample. Trimmed from V: 3 bases; trimmed from J: 5 bases; junction bases lacking a gene match: 6. The CDR3 sequence holds 16 residues, the cysteine and phenylalanine included. Only the CDR3 region is kept as DNA, spanning 48 bases read in frame from base 1. CDR1 and CDR2 were assigned from the germline V gene as MGHRA and YSYEKL. The investigation overall reported the following: Early dynamic changes in blood T cell clones, together with increased serum interferon-beta after radiation, were reported as the strongest predictors of response. After treatment with radiotherapy and ipilimumab, TCR clones that originated in tumors expanded in peripheral blood.

Note on this clone: This clone's antigen is unknown. No much larger clone exists at a distance of one base, and base qualities are not known.

The study evaluated CTLA-4 blockade (ipilimumab) given together with focal radiation therapy in patients who had chemo-refractory metastatic non-small-cell lung cancer. The source material was peripheral blood, sampled from a patient treated with radiotherapy plus ipilimumab. The sequence links TRBV4-1 to TRBJ2-5, with 13 middle bases fitting TRBD2. This TCR came from a human donor with non-small cell lung cancer that progressed on radiotherapy plus ipilimumab. The DNA sequence is given as TGCGCCAGCAGCCAGGGACTAGCGGGAAATAGGGAGACCCAGTACTTC. Its amino acids are CASSQGLAGNRETQYF.